This T cell receptor beta chain was documented in a study of T cell responses to AZD1222 COVID-19 vaccine. The germline CDR1 and CDR2 sequences are LNHNV and YYDKDF (reference sequence). V lost 2 bases to trimming and J lost 5 bases; unmatched junction nucleotides: 15. CDR3 length equals 17 residues. The repertoire was sequenced with immunoSEQ multiplex PCR; TCRdb's copy has only in-frame clones and lacks some. In the table there are 130,000 to 150,000 clones, approximately 94% of which are singletons. This specimen was peripheral blood, taken on day 0 of AZD1222 vaccination. The chain carries TRBV15 and TRBJ2-7; 7 nucleotides agree with TRBD1. The clonotype comes from an adult in good health. This CDR3 is CATSRPWTGSYPHEQYF. In nucleotides, the CDR3 is TGTGCCACCAGCAGACCCTGGACAGGTTCTTATCCTCACGAGCAGTACTTC.